This T cell receptor beta chain was obtained from a study of PD-1 blockade in classical Hodgkin lymphoma. As for the study in general: A 3 mg/kg intravenous dose of nivolumab was received by patients every 2 weeks.

This CDR3 is built from 12 residues. Between the trimmed V and J ends, which lost 5 bases and 2 bases, there was a span of 5 bases. The germline V gene has CDR1 MNHNS and CDR2 SASEGT. The assay was immunoSEQ multiplex PCR, and TCRdb's table has in-frame clones only and misses some. Of 89,000 or so clones listed, about 93% are singletons. Every patient had relapsed following autologous stem cell transplantation, and cohorts differed in brentuximab vedotin exposure. Each best response was a complete response, a partial response or progressive disease. In regard to this clone: Its antigen is not identified.

General study findings and limits: By cycle point C4D1, TCR diversity had risen significantly in CD4+ cells (but not CD8+ cells). Complete responders possessed baseline diversity comparable to newly diagnosed patients.

V is TRBV6-1 and J is TRBJ2-3; D is ambiguous. The sequence was obtained from a human donor with classical Hodgkin lymphoma. Source: peripheral blood mononuclear cells (PBMCs), taken before the second cycle of nivolumab. In DNA, the CDR3 is TGTGCCAGCAGTATAAACACAGATACGCAGTATTTT. It encodes CASSINTDTQYF.